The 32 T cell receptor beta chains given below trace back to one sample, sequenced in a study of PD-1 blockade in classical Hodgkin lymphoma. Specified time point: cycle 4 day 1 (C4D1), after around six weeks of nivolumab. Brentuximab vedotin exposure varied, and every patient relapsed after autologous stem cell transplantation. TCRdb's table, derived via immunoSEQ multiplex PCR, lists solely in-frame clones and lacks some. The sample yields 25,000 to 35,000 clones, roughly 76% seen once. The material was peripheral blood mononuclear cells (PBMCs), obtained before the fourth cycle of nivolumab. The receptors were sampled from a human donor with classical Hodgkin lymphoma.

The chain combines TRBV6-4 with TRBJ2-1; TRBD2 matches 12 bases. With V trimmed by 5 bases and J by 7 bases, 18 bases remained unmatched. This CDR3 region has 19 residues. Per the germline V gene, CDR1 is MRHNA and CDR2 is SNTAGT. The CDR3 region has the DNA TGTGCCAGCAGTCCAGGGGTACTAGCGGGGGGTCACCGAAATAATGAGCAGTTCTTC. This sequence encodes CASSPGVLAGGHRNNEQFF.

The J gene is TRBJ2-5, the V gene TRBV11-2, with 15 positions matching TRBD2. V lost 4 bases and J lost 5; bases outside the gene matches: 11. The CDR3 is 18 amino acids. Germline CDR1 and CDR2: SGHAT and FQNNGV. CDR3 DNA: TGTGCCAGCAGCTCTTGGACTAGCGGGGGGGCTCTAAGGGAGACCCAGTACTTC. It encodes CASSSWTSGGALRETQYF.

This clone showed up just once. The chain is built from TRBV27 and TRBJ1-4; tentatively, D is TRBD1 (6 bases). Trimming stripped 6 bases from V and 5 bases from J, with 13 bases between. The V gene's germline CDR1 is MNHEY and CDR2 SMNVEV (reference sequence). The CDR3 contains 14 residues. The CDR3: CASRQLQGNEKLFF. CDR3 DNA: TGTGCCAGCAGACAACTGCAGGGGAATGAAAAACTGTTTTTT.

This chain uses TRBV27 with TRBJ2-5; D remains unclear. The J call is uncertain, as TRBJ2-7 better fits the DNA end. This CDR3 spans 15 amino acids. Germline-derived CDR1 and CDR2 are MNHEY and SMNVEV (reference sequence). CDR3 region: CASRLNFNSFYEQYF. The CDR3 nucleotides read TGTGCCAGCAGGCTCAATTTCAACTCATTCTACGAGCAGTACTTC.

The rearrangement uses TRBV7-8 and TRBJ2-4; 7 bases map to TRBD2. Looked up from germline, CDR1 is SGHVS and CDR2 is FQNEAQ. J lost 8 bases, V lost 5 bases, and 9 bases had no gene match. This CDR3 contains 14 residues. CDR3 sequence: CASSLRGGEDIQYF. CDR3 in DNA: TGTGCCAGCAGCCTCCGGGGAGGGGAGGACATTCAGTACTTC.

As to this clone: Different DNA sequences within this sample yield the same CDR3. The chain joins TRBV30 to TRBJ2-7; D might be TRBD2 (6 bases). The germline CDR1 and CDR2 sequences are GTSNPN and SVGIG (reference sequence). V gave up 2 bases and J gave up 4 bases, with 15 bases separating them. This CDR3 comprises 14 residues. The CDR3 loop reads CAWSPGRAQYEQYF. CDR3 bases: TGTGCCTGGAGTCCCGGGAGAGCCCAGTACGAGCAGTACTTC.

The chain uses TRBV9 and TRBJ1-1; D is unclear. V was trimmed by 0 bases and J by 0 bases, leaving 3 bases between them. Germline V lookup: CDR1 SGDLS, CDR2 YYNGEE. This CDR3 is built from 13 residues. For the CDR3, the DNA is TGTGCCAGCAGCGTAGATGTGAACACTGAAGCTTTCTTT. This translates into CASSVDVNTEAFF. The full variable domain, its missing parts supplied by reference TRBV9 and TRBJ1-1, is DSGVTQTPKHLITATGQRVTLRCSPRSGDLSVYWYQQSLDQGLQFLIQYYNGEERAKGNILERFSAQQFPDLHSELNLSSLELGDSALYFCASSVDVNTEAFFGQGTRLTVV.

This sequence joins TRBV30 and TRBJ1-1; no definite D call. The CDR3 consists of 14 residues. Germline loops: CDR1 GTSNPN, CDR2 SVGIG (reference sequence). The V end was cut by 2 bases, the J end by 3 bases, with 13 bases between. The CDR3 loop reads CAWSFVGLDTEAFF. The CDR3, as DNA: TGTGCCTGGAGTTTTGTAGGGCTAGACACTGAAGCTTTCTTT.

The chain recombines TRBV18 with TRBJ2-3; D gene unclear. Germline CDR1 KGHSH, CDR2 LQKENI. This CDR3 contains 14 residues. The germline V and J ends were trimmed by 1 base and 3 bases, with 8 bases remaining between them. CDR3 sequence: CASSPQSQTDTQYF. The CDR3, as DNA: TGTGCCAGCTCACCACAGAGCCAGACAGATACGCAGTATTTT. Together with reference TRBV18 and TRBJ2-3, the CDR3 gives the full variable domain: NAGVMQNPRHLVRRRGQEARLRCSPMKGHSHVYWYRQLPEEGLKFMVYLQKENIIDESGMPKERFSAEFPKEGPSILRIQQVVRGDSAAYFCASSPQSQTDTQYFGPGTRLTVL.

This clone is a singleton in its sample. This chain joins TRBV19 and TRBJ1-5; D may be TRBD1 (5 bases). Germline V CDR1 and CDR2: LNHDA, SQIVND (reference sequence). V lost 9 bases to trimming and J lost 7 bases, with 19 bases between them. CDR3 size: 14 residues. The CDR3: CASRGSGYMQPQHF. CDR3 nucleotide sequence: TGTGCCAGCCGAGGATCAGGGTATATGCAGCCCCAGCATTTT.

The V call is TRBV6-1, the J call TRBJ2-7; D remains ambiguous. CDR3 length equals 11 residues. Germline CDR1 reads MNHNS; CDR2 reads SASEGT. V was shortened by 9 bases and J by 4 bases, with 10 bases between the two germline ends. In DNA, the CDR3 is TGTGCCAGTAAAGGTTTTTACGAGCAGTACTTC. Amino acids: CASKGFYEQYF.

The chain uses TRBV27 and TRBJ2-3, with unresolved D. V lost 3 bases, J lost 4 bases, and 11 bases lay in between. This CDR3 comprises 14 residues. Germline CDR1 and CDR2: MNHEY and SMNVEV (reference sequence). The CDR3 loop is CASSFGVVADTQYF. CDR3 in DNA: TGTGCCAGCAGTTTTGGGGTAGTAGCAGATACGCAGTATTTT.

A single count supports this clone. DNA of the CDR3: TGTGCCAGCAGTGCAGGGGTTGAGCAGTTCTTC. Encoded protein: CASSAGVEQFF. V and J are TRBV28 and TRBJ2-1; the D gene is possibly TRBD1 (6 bases). Germline-derived CDR1 and CDR2 are MDHEN and SYDVKM. The CDR3 totals 11 residues. The germline V and J ends were trimmed by 5 bases and 9 bases, with 8 bases remaining between them. Full variable domain (rest looked up from reference TRBV28 and TRBJ2-1): DVKVTQSSRYLVKRTGEKVFLECVQDMDHENMFWYRQDPGLGLRLIYFSYDVKMKEKGDIPEGYSVSREKKERFSLILESASTNQTSMYLCASSAGVEQFFGPGTRLTVL.

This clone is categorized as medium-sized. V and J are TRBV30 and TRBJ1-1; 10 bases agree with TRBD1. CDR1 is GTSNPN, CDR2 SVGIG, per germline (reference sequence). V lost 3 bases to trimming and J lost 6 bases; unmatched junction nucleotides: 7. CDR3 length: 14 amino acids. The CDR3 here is CAWRRDRGGAEAFF. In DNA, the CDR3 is TGTGCCTGGAGGAGGGACAGGGGAGGGGCTGAAGCTTTCTTT.

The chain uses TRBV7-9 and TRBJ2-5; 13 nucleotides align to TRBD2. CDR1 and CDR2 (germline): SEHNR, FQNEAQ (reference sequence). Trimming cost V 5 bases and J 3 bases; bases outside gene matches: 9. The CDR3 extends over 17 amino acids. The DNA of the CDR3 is TGTGCCAGCAGCGCAGACAGGACTAGCGGGGGCGAAGAGACCCAGTACTTC. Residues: CASSADRTSGGEETQYF. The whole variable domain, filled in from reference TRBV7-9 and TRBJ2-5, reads DTGVSQNPRHKITKRGQNVTFRCDPISEHNRLYWYRQTLGQGPEFLTYFQNEAQLEKSRLLSDRFSAERPKGSFSTLEIQRTEQGDSAMYLCASSADRTSGGEETQYFGPGTRLLVL.

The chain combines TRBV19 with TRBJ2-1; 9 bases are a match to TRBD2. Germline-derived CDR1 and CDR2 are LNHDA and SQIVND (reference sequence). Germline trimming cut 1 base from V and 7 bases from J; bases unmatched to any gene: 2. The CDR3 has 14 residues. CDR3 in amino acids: CASSIGTSVNEQFF. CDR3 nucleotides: TGTGCCAGTAGTATAGGGACTAGCGTAAATGAGCAGTTCTTC.

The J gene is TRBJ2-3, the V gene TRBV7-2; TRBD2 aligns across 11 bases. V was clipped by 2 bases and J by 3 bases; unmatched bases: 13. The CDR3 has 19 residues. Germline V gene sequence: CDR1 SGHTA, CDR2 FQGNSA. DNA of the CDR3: TGTGCCAGCAGCTTACTAGCGGGAGGAGGGATGGGGGAGACAGATACGCAGTATTTT. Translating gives CASSLLAGGGMGETDTQYF.

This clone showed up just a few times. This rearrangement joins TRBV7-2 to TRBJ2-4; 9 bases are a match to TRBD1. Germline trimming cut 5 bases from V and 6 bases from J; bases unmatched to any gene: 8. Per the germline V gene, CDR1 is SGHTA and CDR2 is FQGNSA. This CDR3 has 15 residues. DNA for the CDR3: TGTGCCAGCAGCCCCCGCGGACAGGGGATAAACATTCAGTACTTC. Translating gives CASSPRGQGINIQYF.

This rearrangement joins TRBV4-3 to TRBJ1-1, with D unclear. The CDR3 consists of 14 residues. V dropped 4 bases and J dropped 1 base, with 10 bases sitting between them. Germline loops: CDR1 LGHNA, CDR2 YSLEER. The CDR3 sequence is CASSPIGGNTEAFF. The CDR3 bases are TGCGCCAGCAGCCCAATCGGCGGGAACACTGAAGCTTTCTTT.

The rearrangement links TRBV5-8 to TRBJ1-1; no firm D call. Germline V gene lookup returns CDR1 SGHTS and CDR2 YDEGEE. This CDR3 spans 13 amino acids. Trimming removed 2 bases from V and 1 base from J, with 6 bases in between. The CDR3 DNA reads TGTGCCAGCAGCTTTACAGCGAACACTGAAGCTTTCTTT. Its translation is CASSFTANTEAFF.

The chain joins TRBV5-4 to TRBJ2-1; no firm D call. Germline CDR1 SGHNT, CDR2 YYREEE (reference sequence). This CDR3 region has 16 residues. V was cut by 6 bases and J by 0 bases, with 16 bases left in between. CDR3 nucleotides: TGTGCCAGCACCGGACGAGGTCTTAGCTCCTACAATGAGCAGTTCTTC. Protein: CASTGRGLSSYNEQFF.

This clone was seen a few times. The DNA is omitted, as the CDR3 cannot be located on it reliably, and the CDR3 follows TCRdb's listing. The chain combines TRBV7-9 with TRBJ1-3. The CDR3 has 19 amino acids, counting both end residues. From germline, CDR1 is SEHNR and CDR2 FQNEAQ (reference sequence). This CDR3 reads CASSFSYRRSPTLGNTIYF.

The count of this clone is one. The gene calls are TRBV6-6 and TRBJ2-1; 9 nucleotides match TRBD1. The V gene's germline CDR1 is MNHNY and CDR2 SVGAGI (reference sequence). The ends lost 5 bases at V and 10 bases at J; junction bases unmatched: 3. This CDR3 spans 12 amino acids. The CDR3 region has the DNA TGTGCCAGCAGTGACAGGGGGGGCGAGCAGTTCTTC. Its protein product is CASSDRGGEQFF.

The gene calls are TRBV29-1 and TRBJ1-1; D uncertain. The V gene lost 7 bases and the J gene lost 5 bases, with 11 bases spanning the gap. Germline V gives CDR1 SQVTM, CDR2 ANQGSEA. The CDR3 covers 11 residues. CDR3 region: CSGADSTEAFF. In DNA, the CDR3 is TGCAGCGGTGCCGATAGTACTGAAGCTTTCTTT.

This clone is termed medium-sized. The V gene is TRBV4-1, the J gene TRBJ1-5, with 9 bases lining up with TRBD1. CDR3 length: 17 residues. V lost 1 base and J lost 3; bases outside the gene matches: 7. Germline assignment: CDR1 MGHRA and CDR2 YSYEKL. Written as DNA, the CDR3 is TGCGCCAGCAGCCAAGGTTCCGGGACAGGGCTCAATCAGCCCCAGCATTTT. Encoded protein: CASSQGSGTGLNQPQHF.

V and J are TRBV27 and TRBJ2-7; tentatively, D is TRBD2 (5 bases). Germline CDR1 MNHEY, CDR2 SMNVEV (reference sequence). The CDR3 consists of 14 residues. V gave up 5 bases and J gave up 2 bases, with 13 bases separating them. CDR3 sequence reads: CASSPLLGAYEQYF. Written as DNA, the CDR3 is TGTGCCAGCAGTCCTCTCCTCGGGGCCTACGAGCAGTACTTC.

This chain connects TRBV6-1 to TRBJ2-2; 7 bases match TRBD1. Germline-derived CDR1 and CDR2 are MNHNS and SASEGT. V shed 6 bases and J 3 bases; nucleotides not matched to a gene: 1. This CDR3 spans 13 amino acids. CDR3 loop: CASRTGYTGELFF. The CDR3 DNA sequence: TGTGCCAGCAGGACAGGGTACACCGGGGAGCTGTTTTTT.

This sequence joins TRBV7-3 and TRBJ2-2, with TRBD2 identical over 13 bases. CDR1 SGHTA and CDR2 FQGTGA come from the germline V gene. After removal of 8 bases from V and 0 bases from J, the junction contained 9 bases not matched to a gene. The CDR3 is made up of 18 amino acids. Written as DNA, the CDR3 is TGTGCCAGCCACCGAGCGACTAGCGGGAGGTCGAACACCGGGGAGCTGTTTTTT. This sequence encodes CASHRATSGRSNTGELFF.

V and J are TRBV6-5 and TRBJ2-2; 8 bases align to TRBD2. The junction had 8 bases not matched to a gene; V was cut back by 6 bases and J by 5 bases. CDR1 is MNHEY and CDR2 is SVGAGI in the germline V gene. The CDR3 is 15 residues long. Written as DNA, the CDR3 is TGTGCCAGCAGCCGGACTAGCTTTATAACCGGGGAGCTGTTTTTT. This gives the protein CASSRTSFITGELFF.

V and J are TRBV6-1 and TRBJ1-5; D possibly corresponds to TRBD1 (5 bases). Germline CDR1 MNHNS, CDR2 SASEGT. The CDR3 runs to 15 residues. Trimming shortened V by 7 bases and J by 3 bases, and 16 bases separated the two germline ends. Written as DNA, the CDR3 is TGTGCCAGCACCAAATCGAGACAGTACAATCAGCCCCAGCATTTT. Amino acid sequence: CASTKSRQYNQPQHF.

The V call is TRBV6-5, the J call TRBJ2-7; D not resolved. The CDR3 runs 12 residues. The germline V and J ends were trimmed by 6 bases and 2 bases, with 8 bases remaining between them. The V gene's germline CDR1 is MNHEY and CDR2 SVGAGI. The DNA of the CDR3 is TGTGCCAGCAGCCGGACGGCCTACGAGCAGTACTTC. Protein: CASSRTAYEQYF.

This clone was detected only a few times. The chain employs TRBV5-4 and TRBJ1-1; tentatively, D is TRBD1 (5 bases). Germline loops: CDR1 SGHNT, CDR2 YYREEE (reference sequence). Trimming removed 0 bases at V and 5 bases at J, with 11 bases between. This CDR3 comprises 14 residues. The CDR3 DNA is TGTGCCAGCAGCTTGGAGAGGGGAAGGACTGAAGCTTTCTTT. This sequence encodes CASSLERGRTEAFF.